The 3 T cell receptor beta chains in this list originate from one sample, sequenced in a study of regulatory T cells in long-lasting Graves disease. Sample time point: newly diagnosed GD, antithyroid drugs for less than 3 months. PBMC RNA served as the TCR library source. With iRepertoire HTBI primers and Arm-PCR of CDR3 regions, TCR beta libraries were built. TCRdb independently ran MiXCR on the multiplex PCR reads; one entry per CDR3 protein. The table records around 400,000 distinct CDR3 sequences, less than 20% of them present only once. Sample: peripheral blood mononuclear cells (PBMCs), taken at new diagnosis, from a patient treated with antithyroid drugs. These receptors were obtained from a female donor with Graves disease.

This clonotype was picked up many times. The CDR3: CSVEILASEQFF. The CDR3, as DNA: TGCAGCGTAGAAATACTAGCTAGTGAGCAGTTCTTC. The rearrangement links TRBV29-1 to TRBJ2-1; D might be TRBD2 (6 bases). The length of the CDR3 is 12 residues. Germline V lookup: CDR1 SQVTM, CDR2 ANQGSEA. V was cut by 6 bases and J by 9 bases, with 15 bases left in between.

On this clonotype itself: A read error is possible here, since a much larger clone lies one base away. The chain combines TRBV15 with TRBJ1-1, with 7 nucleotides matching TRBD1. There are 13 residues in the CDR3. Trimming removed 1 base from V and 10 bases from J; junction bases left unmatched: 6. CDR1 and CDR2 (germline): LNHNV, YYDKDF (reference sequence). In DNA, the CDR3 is TGTGCCACCAGCAGAGTGACAGGGAGTGGAGCTTTCTTT. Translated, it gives CATSRVTGSGAFF.

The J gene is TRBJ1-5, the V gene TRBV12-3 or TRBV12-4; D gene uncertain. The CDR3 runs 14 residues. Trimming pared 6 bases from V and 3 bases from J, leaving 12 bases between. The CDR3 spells CASSRKQVNQPQHF. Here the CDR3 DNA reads TGTGCCAGCAGCCGTAAGCAGGTCAATCAGCCCCAGCATTTT.